These 8 T cell receptor beta chains were sequenced from one sample in a study of blood T cell repertoires in COVID-19. Profiled with immunoSEQ multiplex PCR; TCRdb holds only in-frame clones, not every one. The sample yields about 170,000 clones, roughly 78% seen once. Sequencing was carried out using PBMCs or T cells enriched from blood (not recorded which). The receptor source for this set is a woman between 65 and 79 years old in a cohort exposed to, infected with or recovered from COVID-19 (not recorded which).

This chain uses TRBV19 with TRBJ2-1, with 7 bases lining up with TRBD2. The germline V gene encodes CDR1 LNHDA and CDR2 SQIVND (reference sequence). This CDR3 is built from 15 residues. V lost 4 bases and J lost 7; bases outside the gene matches: 10. The CDR3 DNA sequence: TGTGCCAGTAGTACCACCGGGGAGGGCCGGAATGAGCAGTTCTTC. It is translated as CASSTTGEGRNEQFF.

The chain is built from TRBV6-1 and TRBJ2-3, with 7 bases matching TRBD2. Trimming took 0 bases from V and 4 from J; bases not matched to a gene: 1. The germline gives CDR1 MNHNS, CDR2 SASEGT. CDR3 length: 14 residues. The CDR3, as DNA: TGTGCCAGCAGTGAAGCGGGAGGGTCAGATACGCAGTATTTT. As protein: CASSEAGGSDTQYF.

This clone was observed many times. This sample also contains other DNA sequences that code for the same CDR3. The chain has TRBV20-1 and TRBJ2-1; maybe TRBD2 (5 bases). The germline V gene has CDR1 DFQATT and CDR2 SNEGSKA (reference sequence). The CDR3 sequence is 11 residues long. Between the trimmed V and J ends, which lost 3 bases and 5 bases, there was a span of 5 bases. The CDR3 protein is CSASGNNEQFF. The DNA for the CDR3 is TGCAGTGCTAGCGGGAACAATGAGCAGTTCTTC.

This chain connects TRBV5-4 to TRBJ2-1; D is possibly TRBD1 (6 bases). This CDR3 spans 15 amino acids. The germline CDR1 and CDR2 sequences are SGHNT and YYREEE (reference sequence). With 4 bases removed from V and 8 bases from J, the gap between germline ends came to 19 bases. CDR3 amino acids: CASSPPTGSSDEQFF. Here the CDR3 DNA reads TGTGCCAGCAGCCCCCCCACAGGGAGTAGCGATGAGCAGTTCTTC.

The chain has TRBV28 and TRBJ1-2; 9 bases match TRBD1. With 5 bases clipped from V and 4 bases from J, the junction kept 11 bases outside the gene matches. The CDR3 covers 16 residues. Germline loops: CDR1 MDHEN, CDR2 SYDVKM. CDR3 nucleotide sequence: TGTGCCAGCAGTCGATCCTCCGGGACAGGGCTCTATGGCTACACCTTC. It yields the protein CASSRSSGTGLYGYTF.

The rearrangement joins TRBV5-1 to TRBJ1-2; D is unresolved. Trimming removed 3 bases from V and 2 bases from J, with 11 bases in between. This CDR3 has 14 amino acids. In germline, CDR1 is SGHRS, CDR2 YFSETQ. The CDR3 reads CASSSSGWNYGYTF. CDR3 in DNA: TGCGCCAGCAGCTCCTCCGGTTGGAACTATGGCTACACCTTC.

The chain recombines TRBV3-1 (or the pseudogene TRBV3-2) with TRBJ2-5; 7 nucleotides line up with TRBD2. V shed 0 bases, J shed 2 bases, and the junction held 0 bases outside the gene matches. There are 14 residues in the CDR3. CDR1 is LGHDT, CDR2 YNNKEL, per germline (reference sequence). The CDR3: CASSQELAQETQYF. The CDR3 DNA is TGTGCCAGCAGCCAAGAACTAGCGCAAGAGACCCAGTACTTC.

This chain joins TRBV3-1 (or the pseudogene TRBV3-2) and TRBJ2-5; D remains ambiguous. CDR3 length: 14 residues. V was cut by 1 base and J by 3 bases, with 9 bases left in between. CDR1 LGHDT and CDR2 YNNKEL come from the germline V gene (reference sequence). The CDR3 DNA reads TGTGCCAGCAGCCAAGTAACAGAGAAAGAGACCCAGTACTTC. It specifies CASSQVTEKETQYF.